The T cell receptor (beta chain) under discussion was sequenced for a study of tissue T cells after allogeneic stem cell transplantation. General study points: Some tissue clones might be persisting host cells; their alloreactivity or antigen specificity was not determined. Anatomically similar tissues had similar TCR repertoires within each patient.

Profiling relied on immunoSEQ multiplex PCR, and the TCRdb table lists in-frame clones only, not all of them. The sample has about 50,000 clones, 65% to 80% seen once. Germline CDR1 is NSQYPW and CDR2 is LRSPGD (reference sequence). The CDR3 extends over 13 amino acids. The V and J ends lost 2 bases and 4 bases respectively, with 7 bases between them. Notes on this clone: Its cognate antigen is unknown. Genes and germline come from the mouse. The read stops 1 residue short of the end of the CDR3; the missing end is completed from the germline J gene.

J is TRBJ2-5 and V is TRBV1, with D uncertain. This receptor was obtained from a pool of C57BL/6 mice in good health. The sequenced sample consisted of sorted cells pooled from one or two spleens. The CDR3 is CTCSARAKDTQYF. Incomplete CDR3 DNA: TGCACCTGCAGTGCAAGGGCAAAAGACACCCAGTAC.